These 17 T cell receptor beta chains were all obtained from the same sample, sequenced in a study of T cell responses to AZD1222 COVID-19 vaccine. Clones were read by immunoSEQ multiplex PCR, and TCRdb kept only the in-frame ones, dropping some. Among approximately 100,000 clones, around 95% were seen once, and the ten largest hold 2.2%. The sample in question was peripheral blood, obtained on day 0 of AZD1222 vaccination. These receptors all come from an adult in good health.

The rearrangement uses TRBV6-5 and TRBJ1-2, with D tentatively TRBD1 (6 bases). This CDR3 region has 13 residues. Trimming shortened V by 6 bases and J by 4 bases, and 12 bases separated the two germline ends. Per germline, CDR1 MNHEY and CDR2 SVGAGI. CDR3 in DNA: TGTGCCAGCAGAGACCCCAGGGGCTATGGCTACACCTTC. This sequence encodes CASRDPRGYGYTF.

This chain joins TRBV11-2 and TRBJ2-7, with unresolved D. Germline CDR1 SGHAT, CDR2 FQNNGV. The CDR3 sequence is 12 residues long. V was trimmed by 3 bases and J by 6 bases, leaving 9 bases between them. The CDR3 coding sequence is TGTGCCAGCAGCTTTCTTGACGGCGAGCAGTACTTC. Its translation: CASSFLDGEQYF.

The rearrangement uses TRBV19 and TRBJ1-5; D gene uncertain. This CDR3 spans 17 amino acids. Trimming took off 0 bases at V and 1 base at J, with 13 bases between the two ends. Germline V CDR1 and CDR2: LNHDA, SQIVND (reference sequence). The CDR3 here is CASSIDLFQSSNQPQHF. The CDR3 nucleotides are TGTGCCAGTAGTATAGATCTCTTCCAGTCAAGCAATCAGCCCCAGCATTTT.

This chain connects TRBV19 to TRBJ1-1; no clear D gene. There are 13 residues in the CDR3. V was trimmed by 5 bases and J by 6 bases, leaving 13 bases between them. Germline CDR1 LNHDA, CDR2 SQIVND (reference sequence). The CDR3 region is CASSPAGRSEAFF. The CDR3 DNA reads as TGTGCCAGTAGTCCGGCGGGAAGATCTGAAGCTTTCTTT.

The chain joins TRBV4-1 to TRBJ1-2; 9 bases are a match to TRBD1. The germline gives CDR1 MGHRA, CDR2 YSYEKL. Trimming at V came to 0 bases and at J to 4 bases, leaving 3 bases not matched to a gene. The CDR3 spans 15 residues. The CDR3 nucleotides are TGCGCCAGCAGCCAAGAACAGGGGGCCCCCTATGGCTACACCTTC. This encodes CASSQEQGAPYGYTF.

The J gene is TRBJ1-2, the V gene TRBV2; the D is unclear. The V gene lost 5 bases and the J gene lost 5 bases, with 6 bases spanning the gap. This CDR3 spans 11 amino acids. Germline values: CDR1 SNHLY, CDR2 FYNNEI. DNA for the CDR3: TGTGCCAGCAGTTACAGTTATGGCTACACCTTC. This encodes CASSYSYGYTF.

The gene calls are TRBV5-6 and TRBJ1-2, with unresolved D. There are 15 residues in the CDR3. In germline, CDR1 is SGHDT, CDR2 YYEEEE. Trimming pared 4 bases from V and 5 bases from J, leaving 18 bases between. The CDR3 region is CASSNPDPGIYGYTF. In DNA form, the CDR3 reads TGTGCCAGCAGCAACCCGGACCCGGGGATTTATGGCTACACCTTC. Drawing the rest from reference TRBV5-6 and TRBJ1-2, the complete variable domain is DAGVTQSPTHLIKTRGQQVTLRCSPKSGHDTVSWYQQALGQGPQFIFQYYEEEERQRGNFPDRFSGHQFPNYSSELNVNALLLGDSALYLCASSNPDPGIYGYTFGSGTRLTVV.

The rearrangement uses TRBV28 and TRBJ2-2; D is unresolved. Germline V gene lookup returns CDR1 MDHEN and CDR2 SYDVKM. Trimming removed 7 bases from V and 3 bases from J, with 18 bases in between. The CDR3 loop spans 16 amino acids. The CDR3 DNA reads TGTGCCAGCACCTCTGCTAGGGCACCCCACACCGGGGAGCTGTTTTTT. This gives the protein CASTSARAPHTGELFF.

CDR3 nucleotide sequence: TGTGCCAGCAGTTTTCCGACACCCACCTACGAGCAGTACTTC. Translation gives CASSFPTPTYEQYF. This chain connects TRBV28 to TRBJ2-7; D gene ambiguous. This CDR3 has 14 amino acids. Trimming left V 3 bases short and J 2 bases short, with 11 bases between. The germline CDR1 and CDR2 sequences are MDHEN and SYDVKM.

The chain has TRBV7-8 and TRBJ1-1, with TRBD1 as a possible D gene (6 bases). Germline CDR1 is SGHVS and CDR2 is FQNEAQ. V gave up 3 bases and J gave up 0 bases, with 8 bases separating them. The CDR3 is 14 residues long. The CDR3 loop reads CASSLRQVNTEAFF. CDR3 coding DNA: TGTGCCAGCAGCTTGCGACAGGTGAACACTGAAGCTTTCTTT.

The rearrangement uses TRBV5-1 and TRBJ1-3; 8 nucleotides agree with TRBD1. The CDR3 extends over 17 amino acids. The junction had 8 bases not matched to a gene; V was cut back by 3 bases and J by 0 bases. Germline lookup yields CDR1 SGHRS and CDR2 YFSETQ. CDR3 coding DNA: TGCGCCAGCAGCTCCGGACAGGGCCGACACTCTGGAAACACCATATATTTT. This gives the protein CASSSGQGRHSGNTIYF.

This chain joins TRBV6-5 and TRBJ2-1; a possible D gene is TRBD2 (6 bases). The CDR3 length is 13 residues. V shed 5 bases and J shed 2 bases, with 7 bases lying between them. Germline V gene data show CDR1 as MNHEY and CDR2 as SVGAGI. CDR3 amino acids: CASSPGAYNEQFF. CDR3 DNA: TGTGCCAGCAGTCCGGGGGCCTACAATGAGCAGTTCTTC.

V and J are TRBV10-1 and TRBJ2-5; D may be TRBD1 or TRBD2 (5 bases each). V lost 0 bases and J lost 5, with 13 bases in between. This CDR3 is built from 15 residues. Germline V gene data show CDR1 as WNHNN and CDR2 as SYGVQD (reference sequence). The CDR3 DNA reads TGCGCCAGCAGTGAGTCGGCAGGGAGTTTGGAGACCCAGTACTTC. This gives the protein CASSESAGSLETQYF.

This clone was found once. The chain joins TRBV6-5 to TRBJ1-2, with D uncertain. Germline-derived CDR1 and CDR2 are MNHEY and SVGAGI. This CDR3 contains 13 residues. V was pared by 10 bases and J by 4 bases, with 16 bases between. The CDR3, as DNA: TGTGCCACCAGGACGGAGGTGGGCTATGGCTACACCTTC. It translates to CATRTEVGYGYTF.

This clone was seen more than once but under ten times. V and J are TRBV4-1 and TRBJ2-3; 9 bases map to TRBD2. Germline assignment: CDR1 MGHRA and CDR2 YSYEKL. Trimming cost V 0 bases and J 5 bases; bases outside gene matches: 12. This CDR3 contains 18 residues. The DNA of the CDR3 is TGCGCCAGCAGCCAAGACGAGGCTAGCGGGATATCGGGAGATACGCAGTATTTT. As protein: CASSQDEASGISGDTQYF.

The chain employs TRBV9 and TRBJ1-3; no definite D call. The CDR3 has 16 amino acids. Per the germline V gene, CDR1 is SGDLS and CDR2 is YYNGEE. The V gene lost 2 bases and the J gene lost 11 bases, with 23 bases spanning the gap. The CDR3 bases are TGTGCCAGCAGCGTGGGAGGTCACGGACCCGGAGTCCCCATATATTTT. It encodes CASSVGGHGPGVPIYF.

This sequence joins TRBV2 and TRBJ1-3, with D tentatively TRBD1 (5 bases). This CDR3 has 16 amino acids. The germline gives CDR1 SNHLY, CDR2 FYNNEI. V was trimmed by 4 bases and J by 3 bases, leaving 16 bases between them. The CDR3: CASSAGRWMDGNTIYF. In DNA, the CDR3 is TGTGCCAGCAGTGCGGGACGTTGGATGGATGGAAACACCATATATTTT.